Following are 8 T cell receptor beta chains from one sample sequenced in a study of neurological immune-mediated disorders. TCRdb independently ran MiXCR on the 5' RACE reads; one entry per CDR3 protein. The table records tens of thousands of distinct CDR3 sequences, about an eighth of them present only once. What was sequenced was PBMCs. The receptors come from a man aged 60-69 years in good health.

This clonotype was counted ten times or more. Since a much larger clone is just one base distant, this may be a read error. The V gene is TRBV5-1, the J gene TRBJ1-4; D might be TRBD1 (5 bases). CDR1 SGHRS and CDR2 YFSETQ come from the germline V gene. The CDR3 has 15 amino acids. The CDR3 nucleotides are TGCACCAGCAGCTTGACAGACGCAACTAATGAAAAACTGTTTTTT. It yields the protein CTSSLTDATNEKLFF.

This clonotype came up many times. This rearrangement joins TRBV28 to TRBJ1-4, with D unclear. Germline CDR1 is MDHEN and CDR2 is SYDVKM. V lost 3 bases, J lost 7 bases, and 9 bases lay in between. This CDR3 comprises 13 residues. The CDR3 sequence is CASSFNRFEKLFF. DNA for the CDR3: TGTGCCAGCAGTTTCAACAGATTTGAAAAACTGTTTTTT.

This clonotype has ten or more counts. The rearrangement joins TRBV9 to TRBJ1-6; D is unresolved. This CDR3 comprises 15 residues. Germline CDR1 and CDR2: SGDLS and YYNGEE. The V and J ends lost 0 bases and 8 bases respectively, with 12 bases between them. The CDR3: CASSVGVQTHSPLHF. The CDR3 DNA is TGTGCCAGCAGCGTAGGAGTCCAGACACATTCACCCCTCCACTTT.

This clonotype was picked up many times. This chain connects TRBV20-1 to TRBJ2-1, with 7 bases that match TRBD2. There are 12 residues in the CDR3. Losses at the gene ends were 8 bases for V and 5 bases for J; bases not matched to a gene: 6. Germline assignment: CDR1 DFQATT and CDR2 SNEGSKA (reference sequence). CDR3 in DNA: TGCAGTACCCCCCGGGAGGACAATGAGCAGTTCTTC. It encodes CSTPREDNEQFF.

This clonotype was found many times. This chain joins TRBV27 and TRBJ2-5, with 11 bases aligning to TRBD1. Trimming cost V 5 bases and J 5 bases; bases outside gene matches: 7. CDR1 and CDR2 from the germline V gene are MNHEY and SMNVEV (reference sequence). The CDR3 sequence is 15 residues long. The DNA for the CDR3 is TGTGCCAGCAGTGGCCGGACAGGGGGCTGGGAGACCCAGTACTTC. Translating it yields CASSGRTGGWETQYF.

About this clonotype itself: This could be a read error, since a much larger clone is one nucleotide away. DNA of the CDR3: TGTGCCAGCAGTTACCTCGGTCAGGCTGAAGCTTTCTTT. Encoded protein: CASSYLGQAEAFF. J is TRBJ1-1 and V is TRBV6-6; D unresolved. The CDR3 is 13 residues long. Trimming shortened V by 2 bases and J by 6 bases, and 10 bases separated the two germline ends. CDR1 is MNHNY, CDR2 SVGAGI, per germline (reference sequence).

This clonotype was counted many times. The rearrangement joins TRBV28 to TRBJ2-7; D gene ambiguous. CDR1 is MDHEN and CDR2 is SYDVKM in the germline V gene. This CDR3 is built from 16 residues. V shed 4 bases and J shed 0 bases, with 16 bases lying between them. The CDR3 here is CASSWFDASSSYEQYF. Written as DNA, the CDR3 is TGTGCCAGCAGTTGGTTTGACGCATCAAGCTCCTACGAGCAGTACTTC. The full variable domain, in which reference TRBV28 and TRBJ2-7 provide the parts outside the CDR3, is DVKVTQSSRYLVKRTGEKVFLECVQDMDHENMFWYRQDPGLGLRLIYFSYDVKMKEKGDIPEGYSVSREKKERFSLILESASTNQTSMYLCASSWFDASSSYEQYFGPGTRLTVT.

This chain uses TRBV18 with TRBJ2-5; D may be TRBD1 or TRBD2 (7 bases each). The V gene lost 3 bases and the J gene lost 5 bases, with 16 bases spanning the gap. The CDR3 loop spans 15 amino acids. CDR1 and CDR2 from the germline V gene are KGHSH and LQKENI. The CDR3 loop reads CASSPQGGSVETQYF. CDR3 nucleotide sequence: TGTGCCAGCTCACCCCAGGGGGGGAGCGTGGAGACCCAGTACTTC.